The 31 T cell receptor beta chains below were found in one sample sequenced in a study of T cells after yellow fever vaccination. Using its own MiXCR run on the 5' RACE reads, TCRdb lists one record per CDR3 protein. The table lists hundreds of thousands of distinct CDR3 sequences, around 3.9% of them singletons. The source material was PBMCs, sampled on the day of the yellow fever booster vaccination. The origin of the receptors is a man between 18 and 35 years old who received the YFV17D yellow fever vaccine.

V and J are TRBV4-1 and TRBJ2-5; the D gene could be TRBD1 or TRBD2 (6 bases each). The CDR3 is made up of 15 amino acids. Between the trimmed V and J ends, which lost 1 base and 4 bases, there was a span of 13 bases. The germline gives CDR1 MGHRA, CDR2 YSYEKL. CDR3 DNA sequence: TGCGCCAGCAGCCAAGGCCCGGGGGCCCTAGAGACCCAGTACTTC. Residues: CASSQGPGALETQYF.

This clonotype came up many times. The chain employs TRBV20-1 and TRBJ2-2; TRBD1 is a possible D gene (5 bases). Germline lookup yields CDR1 DFQATT and CDR2 SNEGSKA (reference sequence). The CDR3 has 16 residues. V gave up 0 bases and J gave up 4 bases, with 15 bases separating them. The CDR3 sequence: CSAREGATLFTGELFF. In DNA, the CDR3 is TGCAGTGCTAGAGAAGGGGCCACTCTCTTCACCGGGGAGCTGTTTTTT.

This clonotype was detected ten times or more. The V gene is TRBV7-2, the J gene TRBJ2-7, with 10 bases lining up with TRBD2. Germline lookup yields CDR1 SGHTA and CDR2 FQGNSA. Trimming took 1 base from V and 6 from J; bases not matched to a gene: 6. This CDR3 contains 15 residues. CDR3 bases: TGTGCCAGCAGCTTAGATAGCGGGGGGATACCCGAGCAGTACTTC. Translating gives CASSLDSGGIPEQYF.

Ten or more counts support this clonotype. The chain couples TRBV28 to TRBJ1-2; TRBD1 matches 9 bases. Germline loops: CDR1 MDHEN, CDR2 SYDVKM. This CDR3 spans 14 amino acids. V was pared by 6 bases and J by 7 bases, with 9 bases of the junction left unmatched. The CDR3 DNA is TGTGCCAGCAGGAATACAGGGGGCTTCGGTGGCTACACCTTC. Translation gives CASRNTGGFGGYTF.

The V gene is TRBV5-1, the J gene TRBJ2-1; 9 bases fit TRBD2. The CDR3 covers 13 residues. V lost 6 bases, J lost 7 bases, and 5 bases stayed unmatched. Per the germline V gene, CDR1 is SGHRS and CDR2 is YFSETQ. The CDR3 protein is CASMTLAGNEQFF. Here the CDR3 DNA reads TGCGCCAGCATGACCCTAGCGGGGAATGAGCAGTTCTTC.

This clonotype was seen ten or more times. This chain links TRBV20-1 with TRBJ1-3; D gene ambiguous. The CDR3 totals 14 residues. The germline V gene has CDR1 DFQATT and CDR2 SNEGSKA (reference sequence). V was cut by 1 base and J by 4 bases, with 11 bases left in between. Here the CDR3 DNA reads TGCAGTGCTAGAGGGTCGGGGTCAGGAAACACCATATATTTT. Its translation is CSARGSGSGNTIYF.

A few counts support this clonotype. The rearrangement joins TRBV4-3 to TRBJ1-2; TRBD1 agrees at 7 bases. The CDR3 length is 12 residues. J lost 8 bases, V lost 4 bases, and 4 bases had no gene match. CDR1 LGHNA and CDR2 YSLEER come from the germline V gene. The CDR3 nucleotides are TGCGCCAGCAGCCCGGACAGGACAGGCTACACCTTC. Residues: CASSPDRTGYTF.

The V and J genes are TRBV28 and TRBJ2-7; D may be TRBD1 (6 bases). CDR1 is MDHEN and CDR2 is SYDVKM in the germline V gene. V was trimmed by 2 bases and J by 5 bases, leaving 10 bases between them. This CDR3 comprises 13 residues. Here the CDR3 DNA reads TGTGCCAGCAGTTTAAATAGGGGGAACGAGCAGTACGTC. As protein: CASSLNRGNEQYV.

This clonotype was observed at least ten times. The V gene is TRBV3-1, the J gene TRBJ2-3, with TRBD2 matching over 8 bases. CDR1 is LGHDT, CDR2 YNNKEL, per germline (reference sequence). The CDR3 is 14 amino acids. V shed 7 bases and J 4 bases; nucleotides not matched to a gene: 7. CDR3 amino acids: CASTQAGGSDTQYF. For the CDR3, the DNA is TGTGCCAGCACGCAGGCGGGGGGTTCAGATACGCAGTATTTT.

This clonotype has just a few counts. This chain connects TRBV6-2 or TRBV6-3 to TRBJ2-1, with D unresolved. Germline V gives CDR1 MNHEY, CDR2 SVGEGT. V was trimmed by 5 bases and J by 8 bases, leaving 7 bases between them. This CDR3 spans 11 amino acids. The CDR3, as DNA: TGTGCCAGCAGTAATTCGTATGAGCAGTTCTTC. Translating it yields CASSNSYEQFF.

This clonotype has more than one count but fewer than ten. The chain recombines TRBV28 with TRBJ2-3; possibly TRBD1 or TRBD2 for D (5 bases each). Germline V gene lookup returns CDR1 MDHEN and CDR2 SYDVKM. The CDR3 spans 13 residues. V was cut by 4 bases and J by 8 bases, with 13 bases left in between. The CDR3 region is CASSSLTRGTQYF. For the CDR3, the DNA is TGTGCCAGCAGTTCCCTTACTAGGGGTACGCAGTATTTT.

Many counts were recorded for this clonotype. The chain couples TRBV29-1 to TRBJ1-2, with D tentatively TRBD1 (5 bases). There are 14 residues in the CDR3. Trimming stripped 6 bases from V and 4 bases from J, with 18 bases between. CDR1 and CDR2 from the germline V gene are SQVTM and ANQGSEA. The CDR3 region is CSVALGLAPYGYTF. CDR3 bases: TGCAGCGTCGCCCTGGGACTGGCCCCCTATGGCTACACCTTC.

This clonotype was seen ten or more times. The chain has TRBV20-1 and TRBJ2-1, with TRBD2 matching 12 bases. The junction had 8 bases not matched to a gene; V was cut back by 5 bases and J by 3 bases. The length of the CDR3 is 16 residues. Germline values: CDR1 DFQATT, CDR2 SNEGSKA (reference sequence). The CDR3 nucleotides are TGCAGTGCTCCTCCAAGGACTAGCGGGGACTACAATGAGCAGTTCTTC. It translates to CSAPPRTSGDYNEQFF.

The chain couples TRBV3-1 to TRBJ2-1; TRBD1 or TRBD2 may be the D gene (6 bases each). Germline V gene sequence: CDR1 LGHDT, CDR2 YNNKEL (reference sequence). Trimming left V 4 bases short and J 3 bases short, with 19 bases between. This CDR3 is 17 amino acids long. The CDR3 here is CASSPSPERGDYNEQFF. The CDR3 nucleotides read TGTGCCAGCAGCCCCTCCCCGGAGAGGGGGGACTACAATGAGCAGTTCTTC.

This clonotype was seen many times. The rearrangement uses TRBV11-2 and TRBJ2-7; D gene ambiguous. The germline V and J ends were trimmed by 4 bases and 10 bases, with 11 bases remaining between them. Germline-derived CDR1 and CDR2 are SGHAT and FQNNGV. CDR3 size: 11 residues. The CDR3 loop is CASSSSVGQYF. The CDR3 nucleotides are TGTGCCAGCAGCTCATCGGTCGGCCAGTACTTC.

This clonotype has just a few counts. V usage is TRBV10-3 and J usage is TRBJ2-2; 7 bases fit TRBD1. Germline lookup yields CDR1 ENHRY and CDR2 SYGVKD. The V segment lost 5 bases and the J segment 5 bases; nucleotides outside the gene matches: 5. CDR3 length: 14 amino acids. CDR3 in amino acids: CAISRDSLTGELFF. DNA of the CDR3: TGTGCCATCAGTCGGGACAGTCTTACCGGGGAGCTGTTTTTT.

This chain links TRBV7-9 with TRBJ1-1, with 8 bases matching TRBD1. From germline, CDR1 is SEHNR and CDR2 FQNEAQ (reference sequence). The V segment lost 5 bases and the J segment 1 base; nucleotides outside the gene matches: 18. This CDR3 has 19 amino acids. As DNA, the CDR3 is TGTGCCAGCAGCACGACGAAGTCCGAATTGACAGGGGAGAACACTGAAGCTTTCTTT. This gives the protein CASSTTKSELTGENTEAFF.

The sample holds a few counts of this clonotype. This rearrangement joins TRBV19 to TRBJ1-5; TRBD1 is a possible D gene (6 bases). The CDR3 runs 15 residues. Looked up from germline, CDR1 is LNHDA and CDR2 is SQIVND (reference sequence). V shed 6 bases and J shed 2 bases, with 14 bases lying between them. The CDR3 DNA sequence: TGTGCCAGTAGGTCTCGGGACAATGGCAATCAGCCCCAGCATTTT. It is translated as CASRSRDNGNQPQHF.

There are many counts of this clonotype. V gene TRBV6-1 combines with J gene TRBJ1-1; TRBD1 is a possible D gene (5 bases). Germline V gene lookup returns CDR1 MNHNS and CDR2 SASEGT. The CDR3 length is 14 residues. The V and J ends lost 2 bases and 6 bases respectively, with 13 bases between them. The CDR3 DNA reads as TGTGCCAGCAGTGAACTCGGACGGGGCGCTGAAGCTTTCTTT. This codes for CASSELGRGAEAFF.

This clonotype was counted many times. The rearrangement joins TRBV5-1 to TRBJ1-3; D is perhaps TRBD1 (5 bases). Germline V gene data show CDR1 as SGHRS and CDR2 as YFSETQ. Trimming took 0 bases from V and 8 from J, leaving 12 bases between them. The CDR3 is made up of 14 amino acids. This CDR3 reads CASSLDRGSYTIYF. The CDR3 nucleotides read TGCGCCAGCAGCTTGGATCGGGGGTCATACACCATATATTTT.

The rearrangement uses TRBV7-2 and TRBJ2-5, with 9 bases that match TRBD1. The germline gives CDR1 SGHTA, CDR2 FQGNSA. The length of the CDR3 is 15 residues. Germline trimming cut 5 bases from V and 4 bases from J; bases unmatched to any gene: 8. Here the CDR3 reads CASSKGQGAGETQYF. CDR3 nucleotides: TGTGCCAGCAGCAAGGGACAGGGAGCCGGAGAGACCCAGTACTTC.

This sequence joins TRBV20-1 and TRBJ2-7; D may be TRBD1 or TRBD2 (5 bases each). CDR3 length: 15 amino acids. With 0 bases removed from V and 2 bases from J, the gap between germline ends came to 14 bases. Germline lookup yields CDR1 DFQATT and CDR2 SNEGSKA (reference sequence). Here the CDR3 reads CSARDTGRSAYEQYF. DNA for the CDR3: TGCAGTGCTAGAGATACGGGACGGAGTGCCTACGAGCAGTACTTC.

This clonotype has more than one count but fewer than ten. The chain recombines TRBV20-1 with TRBJ1-5, with TRBD1 as a possible D gene (6 bases). The CDR3 contains 16 residues. In germline, CDR1 is DFQATT, CDR2 SNEGSKA (reference sequence). V dropped 3 bases and J dropped 3 bases, with 18 bases sitting between them. The CDR3 bases are TGCAGTGCTAGCCCCGTATTGGGGGCTTACAATCAGCCCCAGCATTTT. Amino acids: CSASPVLGAYNQPQHF.

This clonotype appeared many times. The chain uses TRBV5-1 and TRBJ1-6; D is perhaps TRBD1 (5 bases). The germline CDR1 and CDR2 sequences are SGHRS and YFSETQ. V was trimmed by 2 bases and J by 6 bases, leaving 9 bases between them. The CDR3 contains 14 residues. DNA of the CDR3: TGCGCCAGCAGCTTCTCGACAGCTAATTCACCCCTCCACTTT. Translated: CASSFSTANSPLHF. The full variable domain, with the rest looked up from reference TRBV5-1 and TRBJ1-6, is KAGVTQTPRYLIKTRGQQVTLSCSPISGHRSVSWYQQTPGQGLQFLFEYFSETQRNKGNFPGRFSGRQFSNSRSEMNVSTLELGDSALYLCASSFSTANSPLHFGNGTRLTVT.

There are many counts of this clonotype. The chain has TRBV5-1 and TRBJ2-7, with a possible D match to TRBD1 (6 bases). This CDR3 spans 14 amino acids. Germline CDR1 SGHRS, CDR2 YFSETQ. Trimming pared 0 bases from V and 4 bases from J, leaving 11 bases between. The CDR3 DNA follows: TGCGCCAGCAGCTTGGAAGGGGGTTCTTACGAGCAGTACGTC. It encodes CASSLEGGSYEQYV.

This clonotype showed up just a few times. This sequence joins TRBV11-2 and TRBJ2-5; TRBD1 matches at 7 bases. Germline values: CDR1 SGHAT, CDR2 FQNNGV. The CDR3 spans 15 residues. Germline trimming cut 0 bases from V and 4 bases from J; bases unmatched to any gene: 5. Written as DNA, the CDR3 is TGTGCCAGCAGCTTAGATCCGTCAGGGGGAGAGACCCAGTACTTC. It encodes CASSLDPSGGETQYF. The whole variable domain, remainder taken from reference TRBV11-2 and TRBJ2-5, is EAGVAQSPRYKIIEKRQSVAFWCNPISGHATLYWYQQILGQGPKLLIQFQNNGVVDDSQLPKDRFSAERLKGVDSTLKIQPAKLEDSAVYLCASSLDPSGGETQYFGPGTRLLVL.

This clonotype was seen a few times. The chain is built from TRBV29-1 and TRBJ2-7; D not resolved. Germline CDR1 and CDR2: SQVTM and ANQGSEA. This CDR3 is built from 13 residues. The germline V and J ends were trimmed by 4 bases and 2 bases, with 12 bases remaining between them. Here the CDR3 reads CSVGAENTYEQYF. In DNA, the CDR3 is TGCAGCGTTGGTGCGGAAAACACCTACGAGCAGTACTTC.

The chain employs TRBV12-3 or TRBV12-4 and TRBJ2-2, with a weak D call TRBD2 (5 bases). This CDR3 spans 15 amino acids. V shed 3 bases and J shed 1 base, with 9 bases lying between them. Here the CDR3 DNA reads TGTGCCAGCAGTTTGACGGGGATGAACACCGGGGAGCTGTTTTTT. It yields the protein CASSLTGMNTGELFF.

The chain has TRBV4-3 and TRBJ1-4; a weak D match, TRBD1 (5 bases). V dropped 0 bases and J dropped 5 bases, with 10 bases sitting between them. CDR1 is LGHNA, CDR2 YSLEER, per germline. The CDR3 is made up of 15 amino acids. Here the CDR3 DNA reads TGCGCCAGCAGCCAAGATGCAGGGTCGAATGAAAAACTGTTTTTT. It is translated as CASSQDAGSNEKLFF.

This clonotype was counted between two and nine times. V gene TRBV7-9 combines with J gene TRBJ1-1; D remains unclear. In germline, CDR1 is SEHNR, CDR2 FQNEAQ (reference sequence). CDR3 length: 16 residues. Trimming took 1 base from V and 0 from J, leaving 12 bases between them. The CDR3 DNA sequence: TGTGCCAGCAGCTTAGTCCTTGATAGGGTGAACACTGAAGCTTTCTTT. Protein: CASSLVLDRVNTEAFF.

The chain carries TRBV21-1 and TRBJ2-1; TRBD2 was called by the table and not checked on the DNA. TRBV21-1 is assigned pseudogene status. The CDR3 totals 20 residues. The CDR3 DNA sequence: TGTGCCAGCAGCAAAGCTACCCCTTCGGGTAATAGCGGATATTGGAATGAGCAGTTCTTC. It is translated as CASSKATPSGNSGYWNEQFF.